Sequencing of this T cell receptor (beta chain) was carried out in a study of T cells in Graves' hyperthyroidism and ophthalmopathy. Study results and limitations: Most clonotypes expanded in thyroid above 0.001 were likewise present in blood. Researchers report that a 13 V-J model separated ophthalmopathy from stable hyperthyroidism. Ophthalmopathy, which appeared later, was predicted by the model a median around 6.9 months before onset.

Looked up from germline, CDR1 is SGHRS and CDR2 is YFSETQ. CDR3 size: 14 residues. Trimming stripped 1 base from V and 2 bases from J, with 8 bases between. No ophthalmopathy progression within 18 months constituted stable Graves' hyperthyroidism. TCR beta CDR3 sequences were amplified from RNA transcripts. RT-PCR in the first round (using the HTBI primer set) targeted the TCR CDR3. One entry per CDR3 protein results from TCRdb running MiXCR on the multiplex PCR reads. The sample gives about 400,000 distinct CDR3 sequences, under 15% of which show up once; about 31% is in the top ten. A few counts support this clonotype. No antigen is known for it.

The rearrangement joins TRBV5-1 to TRBJ2-3; no reliable D call. The clonotype was recovered from a woman aged 30 to 39 with Graves' hyperthyroidism. The source material was blood. CDR3 protein: CASSLSITTDTQYF. The CDR3 DNA sequence: TGCGCCAGCAGCTTGAGTATCACCACAGATACGCAGTATTTT.